This passage covers 5 T cell receptor beta chains from one sample sequenced in a study of blood T cell repertoires in COVID-19. TCRdb's table, derived via immunoSEQ multiplex PCR, lists solely in-frame clones and lacks some. There are under 35,000 clones in the sample; around 90% occur only once, and under 10% lies in the top ten. The sequencing sample was made of peripheral blood. The receptors derive from a woman aged 45 to 65 with active COVID-19.

The chain carries TRBV19 and TRBJ2-2; possibly TRBD2 for D (6 bases). V lost 8 bases to trimming and J lost 0 bases, with 16 bases between them. The germline V gene encodes CDR1 LNHDA and CDR2 SQIVND (reference sequence). This CDR3 has 16 amino acids. The CDR3 nucleotides are TGTGCCAGTGGAGTGCTGGGGACTTCGAACACCGGGGAGCTGTTTTTT. Translating it yields CASGVLGTSNTGELFF. The variable domain in full, completed from reference TRBV19 and TRBJ2-2, reads DGGITQSPKYLFRKEGQNVTLSCEQNLNHDAMYWYRQDPGQGLRLIYYSQIVNDFQKGDIAEGYSVSREKKESFPLTVTSAQKNPTAFYLCASGVLGTSNTGELFFGEGSRLTVL.

This chain connects TRBV5-6 to TRBJ1-1; the D gene is possibly TRBD1 (5 bases). Germline-derived CDR1 and CDR2 are SGHDT and YYEEEE. The CDR3 spans 16 residues. V lost 3 bases to trimming and J lost 5 bases, with 20 bases between them. The CDR3 DNA reads as TGTGCCAGCAGCTCACCCTTTGACACATCAGGGACTGAAGCTTTCTTT. It specifies CASSSPFDTSGTEAFF. Full variable domain (rest looked up from reference TRBV5-6 and TRBJ1-1): DAGVTQSPTHLIKTRGQQVTLRCSPKSGHDTVSWYQQALGQGPQFIFQYYEEEERQRGNFPDRFSGHQFPNYSSELNVNALLLGDSALYLCASSSPFDTSGTEAFFGQGTRLTVV.

The chain is built from TRBV28 and TRBJ2-1; 8 bases are shared with TRBD2. The CDR3 is 14 residues long. The V segment lost 6 bases and the J segment 4 bases; nucleotides outside the gene matches: 5. The V gene's germline CDR1 is MDHEN and CDR2 SYDVKM. CDR3 nucleotide sequence: TGTGCCAGCAGGCGGCTAGCGGGTTACAATGAGCAGTTCTTC. Amino acids: CASRRLAGYNEQFF.

This sequence joins TRBV6-4 and TRBJ2-3; 10 bases fit TRBD2. There are 14 residues in the CDR3. Trimming cost V 4 bases and J 6 bases; bases outside gene matches: 4. In germline, CDR1 is MRHNA, CDR2 SNTAGT. The CDR3 nucleotides read TGTGCCAGCAGTGGTCAAGCGGGAGGGGATACGCAGTATTTT. This gives the protein CASSGQAGGDTQYF.

The rearrangement links TRBV18 to TRBJ1-6; unclear D gene. The CDR3 is made up of 14 amino acids. V lost 3 bases to trimming and J lost 8 bases, with 11 bases between them. Germline CDR1 KGHSH, CDR2 LQKENI. The CDR3 region is CASSPRDFDSPLHF. The CDR3 nucleotides read TGTGCCAGCTCACCGCGGGATTTCGATTCACCCCTCCACTTT.